The 9 T cell receptor beta chains listed next were all sequenced from one sample in a study of cytomegalovirus exposure and HLA in healthy donors. The PCR had 60 Vbeta and 13 Jbeta primers. Sequencing used immunoSEQ multiplex PCR; TCRdb keeps in-frame clones, though not all of them. Altogether 170,000 or so clones are present, about 79% being singletons, with the ten largest covering about 6.8%. Sequencing used PBMCs. The receptor source for this set is a man between 45 and 60 years old in good health and CMV-seropositive.

The chain couples TRBV7-9 to TRBJ1-4; 7 positions agree with TRBD1. Germline V gene sequence: CDR1 SEHNR, CDR2 FQNEAQ (reference sequence). Germline trimming cut 3 bases from V and 7 bases from J; bases unmatched to any gene: 8. This CDR3 spans 15 amino acids. The CDR3 loop reads CASSFSNRGPEKLFF. Here the CDR3 DNA reads TGTGCCAGCAGCTTTAGTAACAGGGGACCTGAAAAACTGTTTTTT.

The J gene is TRBJ1-4, the V gene TRBV18, with D tentatively TRBD1 (5 bases). Germline lookup yields CDR1 KGHSH and CDR2 LQKENI. V lost 6 bases and J 4 bases, leaving 12 bases between the germline ends. The CDR3 covers 14 residues. Written as DNA, the CDR3 is TGTGCCAGCTCGGTCGGCAGGGTTAATGAAAAACTGTTTTTT. Translation gives CASSVGRVNEKLFF.

The chain is built from TRBV5-5 and TRBJ1-2, with TRBD1 identical over 8 bases. The CDR3 consists of 14 residues. Unmatched junction bases numbered 7, after V lost 3 bases and J lost 6 bases. Germline lookup yields CDR1 SGHKS and CDR2 YYEKEE (reference sequence). The CDR3 protein is CASSWGQDGDGYTF. The CDR3 DNA is TGTGCCAGCAGCTGGGGACAGGATGGCGATGGCTACACCTTC.

The chain combines TRBV2 with TRBJ1-2; the D gene is possibly TRBD1 (5 bases). The CDR3 loop spans 16 amino acids. V gave up 7 bases and J gave up 3 bases, with 21 bases separating them. Germline V gives CDR1 SNHLY, CDR2 FYNNEI. The CDR3 DNA reads as TGTGCCAGCAAGGGAACAGGCAGCGGGGTAGACTATGGCTACACCTTC. It is translated as CASKGTGSGVDYGYTF.

The chain recombines TRBV28 with TRBJ1-2, with 7 bases fitting TRBD1. There are 13 residues in the CDR3. J gave up 3 bases and V 6 bases, and 4 bases lay outside the gene matches. In germline, CDR1 is MDHEN, CDR2 SYDVKM. The CDR3 loop is CASRRQGDYGYTF. CDR3 in DNA: TGTGCCAGCAGGCGACAGGGCGACTATGGCTACACCTTC.

V and J are TRBV4-1 and TRBJ1-4; possible D gene TRBD1, 6 bases. The germline V gene has CDR1 MGHRA and CDR2 YSYEKL. This CDR3 comprises 16 residues. V was cut by 0 bases and J by 5 bases, with 13 bases left in between. The DNA of the CDR3 is TGCGCCAGCAGCCAAGAATGGGCAGGGGCGAATGAAAAACTGTTTTTT. Residues: CASSQEWAGANEKLFF.

This clone was seen only a few times. The chain carries TRBV6-5 and TRBJ1-5; possibly TRBD1 for D (6 bases). The V end was cut by 5 bases, the J end by 2 bases, with 13 bases between. Germline V gives CDR1 MNHEY, CDR2 SVGAGI. This CDR3 is built from 15 residues. The CDR3 DNA follows: TGTGCCAGCAGTGGGGACACCGGGGGCAATCAGCCCCAGCATTTT. Protein product: CASSGDTGGNQPQHF.

The chain links TRBV11-3 to TRBJ2-5; tentatively, D is TRBD2 (6 bases). Trimming shortened V by 1 base and J by 11 bases, and 11 bases separated the two germline ends. The CDR3 runs to 12 residues. The V gene's germline CDR1 is SGHNT and CDR2 YENEEA. The chain's CDR3 is CASSLVVEGQYF. CDR3 nucleotide sequence: TGTGCCAGCAGCTTAGTAGTGGAGGGACAGTACTTC.

The chain has TRBV7-9 and TRBJ2-1; 7 bases are shared with TRBD2. CDR1 is SEHNR, CDR2 FQNEAQ, per germline (reference sequence). CDR3 length equals 13 residues. V was pared by 6 bases and J by 5 bases, with 4 bases of the junction left unmatched. DNA for the CDR3: TGTGCCAGCAGAGGGGCGGGAGACAATGAGCAGTTCTTC. Residues: CASRGAGDNEQFF.